The 10 T cell receptor beta chains in this list originate from one sample, sequenced in a study of T-cell memory formation after mild COVID-19. MiXCR was run by TCRdb on the 5' RACE reads, yielding one entry per CDR3 protein. The sample shows roughly 370,000 distinct CDR3 sequences, approximately 16% of them seen only once. Sequenced input: PBMCs or a T cell subset sorted from them (not recorded which). All receptors derive from a man in his late teens or twenties who had mild COVID-19 (a few samples of this study predate the infection). Cell type and time point are not known.

This rearrangement joins TRBV12-3 or TRBV12-4 to TRBJ1-5, with 8 nucleotides matching TRBD1. Germline trimming cut 5 bases from V and 6 bases from J; bases unmatched to any gene: 9. The CDR3 runs 15 residues. CDR3 DNA sequence: TGTGCCAGCAGTCCCCCCCGACAGGGGACTCAGCCCCAGCATTTT. Residues: CASSPPRQGTQPQHF.

The CDR3 DNA is TGTGCCAGCAGCTTAGTCGGTAGGGCTACGCGGGAGACCCAGTACTTC. The encoded protein is CASSLVGRATRETQYF. V gene TRBV7-9 combines with J gene TRBJ2-5; D is undetermined. Germline CDR1 is SEHNR and CDR2 is FQNEAQ (reference sequence). The CDR3 runs 16 residues. Trimming removed 1 base from V and 5 bases from J, with 17 bases in between.

V and J are TRBV5-1 and TRBJ1-2; a possible D gene is TRBD1 (5 bases). The length of the CDR3 is 15 residues. With 4 bases removed from V and 2 bases from J, the gap between germline ends came to 15 bases. CDR1 is SGHRS, CDR2 YFSETQ, per germline. The CDR3 protein is CASSAPGPGNYGYTF. Written as DNA, the CDR3 is TGCGCCAGCAGCGCCCCAGGGCCAGGGAACTATGGCTACACCTTC.

This clonotype came up a few times. The chain combines TRBV18 with TRBJ1-1; a weak D match, TRBD1 (5 bases). CDR1 and CDR2 from the germline V gene are KGHSH and LQKENI. CDR3 length: 15 residues. The V and J ends lost 0 bases and 7 bases respectively, with 15 bases between them. This CDR3 is CASSPPGTALFEAFF. In DNA, the CDR3 is TGTGCCAGCTCACCACCGGGGACGGCCCTATTTGAAGCTTTCTTT.

J is TRBJ2-2 and V is TRBV6-1; maybe TRBD1 (6 bases). Germline loops: CDR1 MNHNS, CDR2 SASEGT. The V and J ends lost 6 bases and 6 bases respectively, with 17 bases between them. The length of the CDR3 is 15 residues. CDR3 nucleotides: TGTGCCAGCAGGAGACAGGTTGGGGGCCCCGGGGAGCTGTTTTTT. Encoded protein: CASRRQVGGPGELFF.

Only a few counts were recorded for this clonotype. This chain uses TRBV7-8 with TRBJ1-5, with D unclear. Germline V gene sequence: CDR1 SGHVS, CDR2 FQNEAQ. Trimming pared 1 base from V and 4 bases from J, leaving 11 bases between. CDR3 length: 15 residues. CDR3 nucleotide sequence: TGTGCCAGCAGCTTAGGCCGGACGTCGAATCAGCCCCAGCATTTT. Translating gives CASSLGRTSNQPQHF.

This clonotype was counted once. A junction end diverges from the germline sequence, so it may reflect a read error. The gene calls are TRBV18 and TRBJ1-2, with no clear D. CDR3 length equals 14 residues. Per the germline V gene, CDR1 is KGHSH and CDR2 is LQKENI. CDR3 coding DNA: TGTGCCAGCTTAAAGGACCGAGCTAACTATGGATACACCTTC. It encodes CASLKDRANYGYTF.

The V and J genes are TRBV12-3 or TRBV12-4 and TRBJ1-2; 11 bases match TRBD1. V shed 1 base, J shed 7 bases, and the junction held 5 bases outside the gene matches. The CDR3 covers 15 residues. The CDR3 spells CASSLGTGGQGGYTF. The DNA for the CDR3 is TGTGCCAGCAGTTTAGGGACAGGGGGCCAAGGTGGCTACACCTTC.

J is TRBJ2-7 and V is TRBV6-5; possibly TRBD1 for D (5 bases). CDR1 MNHEY and CDR2 SVGAGI come from the germline V gene. The CDR3 covers 14 residues. V lost 2 bases and J lost 1, with 9 bases in between. CDR3 in amino acids: CASSYTGQSYEQYF. CDR3 DNA sequence: TGTGCCAGCAGTTACACAGGCCAATCCTACGAGCAGTACTTC.

The rearrangement links TRBV21-1 to TRBJ1-5; the DNA was not compared with TRBD1, the D call given in the table. TRBV21-1 is labeled a pseudogene. The CDR3 is made up of 11 amino acids. DNA for the CDR3: TGTGCCAGGGACAGGTTATCGCCCCAGCATTTT. Translating gives CARDRLSPQHF.